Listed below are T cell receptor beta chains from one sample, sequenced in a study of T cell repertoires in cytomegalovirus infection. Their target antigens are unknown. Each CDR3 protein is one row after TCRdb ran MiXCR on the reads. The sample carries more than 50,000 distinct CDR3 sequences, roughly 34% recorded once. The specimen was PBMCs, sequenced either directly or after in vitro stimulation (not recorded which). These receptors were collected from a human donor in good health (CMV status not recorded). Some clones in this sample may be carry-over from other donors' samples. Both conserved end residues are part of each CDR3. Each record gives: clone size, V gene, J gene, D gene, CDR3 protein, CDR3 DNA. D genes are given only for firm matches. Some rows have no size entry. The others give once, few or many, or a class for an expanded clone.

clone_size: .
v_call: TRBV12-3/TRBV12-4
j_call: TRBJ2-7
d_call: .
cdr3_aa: CASSYGGQPFYEQYF
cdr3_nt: TGTGCCAGCAGTTACGGGGGACAACCATTCTACGAGCAGTACTTC

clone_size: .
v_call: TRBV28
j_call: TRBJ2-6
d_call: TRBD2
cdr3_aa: CASSLFRGGAAGANVLTF
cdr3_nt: TGTGCCAGCAGTTTATTTCGCGGGGGGGCCGCTGGGGCCAACGTCCTGACTTTC

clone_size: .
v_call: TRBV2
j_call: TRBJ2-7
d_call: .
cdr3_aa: CASTRDASSYEQYF
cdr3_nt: TGTGCCAGCACTCGGGACGCCTCCTCCTACGAGCAGTACTTC

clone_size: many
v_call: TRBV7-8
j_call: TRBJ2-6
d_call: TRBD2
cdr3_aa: CASSSLIGVIAGAGANVLTF
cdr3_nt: TGTGCCAGCAGCTCCCTTATCGGAGTAATAGCGGGAGCCGGGGCCAACGTCCTGACTTTC

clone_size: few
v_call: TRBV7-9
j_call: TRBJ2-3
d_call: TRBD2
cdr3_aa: CASSLTSGNTDTQYF
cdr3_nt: TGTGCCAGCAGCTTGACTAGCGGGAACACAGATACGCAGTATTTT

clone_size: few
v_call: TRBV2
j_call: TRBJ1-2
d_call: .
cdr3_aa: CASTEGRYGYTF
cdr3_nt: TGTGCCAGCACGGAGGGTCGGTATGGCTACACCTTC

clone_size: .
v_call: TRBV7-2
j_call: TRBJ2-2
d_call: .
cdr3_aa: CASSLEGRTGELFF
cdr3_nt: TGTGCCAGCAGCTTAGAGGGGCGCACCGGGGAGCTGTTTTTT

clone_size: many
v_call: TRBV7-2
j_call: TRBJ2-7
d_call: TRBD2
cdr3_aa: CASSLTSGNSYEQYF
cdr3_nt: TGTGCCAGCAGCTTAACTAGCGGGAACTCCTACGAGCAGTACTTC

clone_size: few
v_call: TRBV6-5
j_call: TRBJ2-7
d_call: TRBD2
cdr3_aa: CASSFGLAELYEQYF
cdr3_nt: TGTGCCAGCAGTTTCGGACTAGCGGAGCTCTACGAGCAGTACTTC

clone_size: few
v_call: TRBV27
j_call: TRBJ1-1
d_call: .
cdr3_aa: CASRRGQMNTEAFF
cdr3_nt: TGTGCCAGCAGGCGGGGACAAATGAACACTGAAGCTTTCTTT

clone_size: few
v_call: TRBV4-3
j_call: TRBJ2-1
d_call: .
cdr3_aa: CASSQDLSRDEQFF
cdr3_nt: TGCGCCAGCAGCCAAGATTTGTCCAGGGATGAGCAGTTCTTC

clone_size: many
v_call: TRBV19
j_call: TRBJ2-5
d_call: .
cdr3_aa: CASSIVGQQETQYF
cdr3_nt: TGTGCCAGTAGTATTGTTGGACAGCAAGAGACCCAGTACTTC

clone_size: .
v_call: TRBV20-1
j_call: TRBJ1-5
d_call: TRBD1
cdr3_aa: CSVPRTGHSFRNQPQHF
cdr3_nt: TGCAGTGTTCCGAGGACAGGGCATTCATTTCGCAATCAGCCCCAGCATTTT

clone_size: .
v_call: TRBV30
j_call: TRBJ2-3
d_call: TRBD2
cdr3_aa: CAWSTRRTSGSISTDTQYF
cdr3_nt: TGTGCCTGGAGTACTCGACGGACTAGCGGGAGCATTAGCACAGATACGCAGTATTTT

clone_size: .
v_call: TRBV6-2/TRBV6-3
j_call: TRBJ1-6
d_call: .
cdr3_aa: CASSLQVGYSPLHF
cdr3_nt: TGTGCCAGCAGTCTTCAGGTTGGGTATTCACCCCTCCACTTT

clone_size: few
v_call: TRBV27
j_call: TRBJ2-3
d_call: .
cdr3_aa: CASSLEGVDTQYF
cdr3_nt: TGTGCCAGCAGTTTGGAGGGGGTGGATACGCAGTATTTT

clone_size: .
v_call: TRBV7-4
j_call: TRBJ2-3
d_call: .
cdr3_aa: CASNPRGAVDTQYF
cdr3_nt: TGTGCCAGCAACCCCCGGGGGGCGGTAGATACGCAGTATTTT

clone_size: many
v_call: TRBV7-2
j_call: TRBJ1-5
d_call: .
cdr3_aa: CASSPTLSNQPQHF
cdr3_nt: TGTGCCAGCAGCCCCACCCTCAGCAATCAGCCCCAGCATTTT